This T cell receptor beta chain was identified during a study of blood T cell repertoires in COVID-19. The overall study: Sample material is recorded as cDNA or gDNA derived from T cells, B-cell-depleted T cells, or PBMCs.

Clones were read by immunoSEQ multiplex PCR, and TCRdb kept only the in-frame ones, dropping some. The table includes 150,000 or so clones, 82% detected once. Per germline, CDR1 MGHRA and CDR2 YSYEKL. The V end was cut by 3 bases, the J end by 2 bases, with 11 bases between. The CDR3 spans 15 residues. This receptor was identified in a man in his sixties who had recovered from COVID-19. This sequence joins TRBV4-1 and TRBJ1-3; tentatively, D is TRBD1 (6 bases). Sequencing was carried out using PBMCs or T cells enriched from blood (not recorded which). CDR3 DNA: TGCGCCAGCAGCCAGCCAGGGGACGCTGGAAACACCATATATTTT. Its translation: CASSQPGDAGNTIYF.